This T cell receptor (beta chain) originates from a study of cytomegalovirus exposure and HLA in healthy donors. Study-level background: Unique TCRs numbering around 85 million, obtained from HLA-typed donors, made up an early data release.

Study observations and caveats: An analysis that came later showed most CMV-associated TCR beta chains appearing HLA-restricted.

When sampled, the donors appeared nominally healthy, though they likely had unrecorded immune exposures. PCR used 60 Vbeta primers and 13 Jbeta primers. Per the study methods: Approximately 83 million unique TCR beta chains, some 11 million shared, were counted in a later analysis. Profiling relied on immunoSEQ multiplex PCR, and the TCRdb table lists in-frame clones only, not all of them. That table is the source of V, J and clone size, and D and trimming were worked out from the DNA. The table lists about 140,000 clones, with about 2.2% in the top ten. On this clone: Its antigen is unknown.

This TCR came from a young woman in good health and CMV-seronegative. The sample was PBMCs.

The CDR3 loop reads CASASDRTVHIQYF. The DNA for the CDR3 is TGTGCCAGCGCGAGCGACAGGACCGTCCACATTCAGTACTTC. The chain carries TRBV6-1 and TRBJ2-4; tentative D call: TRBD1 (6 bases). Trimming pared 8 bases from V and 8 bases from J, leaving 19 bases between. This CDR3 is 14 amino acids long. The V gene's germline CDR1 is MNHNS and CDR2 SASEGT.